By proportion, the clone carrying this T cell receptor beta chain is medium-sized. The antigen remains undetermined. These data originate in a study of T and B cells in COVID-19 patients. The overall study: Comorbidities linked to unfavorable COVID-19 outcome were present in about 90% of the 20 active-infection patients. Study-wide results and caveats: Sorted SARS-CoV-2-responsive or tetramer+ T cells and CD4+, regulatory and CD8+ subsets were not yet sequenced. Patients with COVID-19 reportedly showed strongly skewed T cell receptor beta variable and joining gene usage.

Blood genomic DNA input for TRB amplification was 250-500 ng. TRB rearrangements were amplified by multiplex PCR with BIOMED2 TRB-A/B primers. TCRdb recomputed calls from the multiplex PCR reads with MiXCR, one row per CDR3 protein. Seen here are about 7,800 distinct CDR3 sequences, 40% observed once, and the top ten hold under 3.5%. The sequenced sample was blood. The TCR sequence derives from a human donor who had recovered from COVID-19.

Here the CDR3 reads CSYRTGWAETQYF. The CDR3 DNA follows: TGCAGCTATAGGACAGGTTGGGCAGAGACCCAGTACTTC. The chain recombines TRBV29-1 with TRBJ2-5, with 7 bases lining up with TRBD1. Germline V lookup: CDR1 SQVTM, CDR2 ANQGSEA. Unmatched junction bases numbered 10, after V lost 8 bases and J lost 4 bases. CDR3 length: 13 residues.